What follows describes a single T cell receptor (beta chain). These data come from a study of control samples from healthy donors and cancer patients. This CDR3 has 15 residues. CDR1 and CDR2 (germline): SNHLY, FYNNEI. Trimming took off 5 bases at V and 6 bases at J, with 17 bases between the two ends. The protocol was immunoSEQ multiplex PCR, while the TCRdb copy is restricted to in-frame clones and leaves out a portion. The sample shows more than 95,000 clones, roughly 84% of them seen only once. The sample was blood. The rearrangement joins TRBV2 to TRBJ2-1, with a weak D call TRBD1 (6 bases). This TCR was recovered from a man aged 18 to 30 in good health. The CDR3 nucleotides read TGTGCCAGCAGTATTCACAGGGCTTTACCCAATGAGCAGTTCTTC. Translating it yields CASSIHRALPNEQFF.